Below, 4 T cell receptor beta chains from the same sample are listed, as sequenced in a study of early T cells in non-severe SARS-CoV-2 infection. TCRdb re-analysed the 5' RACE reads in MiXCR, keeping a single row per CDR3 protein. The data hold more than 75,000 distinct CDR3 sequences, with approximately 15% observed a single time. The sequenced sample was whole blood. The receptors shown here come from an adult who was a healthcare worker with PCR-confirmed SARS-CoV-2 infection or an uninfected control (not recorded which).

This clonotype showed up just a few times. In nucleotides, the CDR3 is TGTGCCAGCAGCCAAGGACAGGGGGCAAGAGAGCAGTACTTC. Encoded protein: CASSQGQGAREQYF. The V and J genes are TRBV3-1 and TRBJ2-7, with 10 bases matching TRBD1. The CDR3 has 14 amino acids. From germline, CDR1 is LGHDT and CDR2 YNNKEL (reference sequence). V shed 1 base, J shed 7 bases, and the junction held 4 bases outside the gene matches.

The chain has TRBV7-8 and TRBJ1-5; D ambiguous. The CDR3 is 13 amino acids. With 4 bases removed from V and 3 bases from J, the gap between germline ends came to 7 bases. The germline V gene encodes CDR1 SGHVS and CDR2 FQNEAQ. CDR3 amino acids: CASSSLNNQPQHF. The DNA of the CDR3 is TGTGCCAGCAGCTCCCTAAACAATCAGCCCCAGCATTTT.

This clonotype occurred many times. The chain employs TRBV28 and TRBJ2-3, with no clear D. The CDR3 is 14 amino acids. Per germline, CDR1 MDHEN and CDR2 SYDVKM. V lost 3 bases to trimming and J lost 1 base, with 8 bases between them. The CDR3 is CASSFLSGTDTQYF. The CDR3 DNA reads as TGTGCCAGCAGTTTTTTGAGCGGCACAGATACGCAGTATTTT.

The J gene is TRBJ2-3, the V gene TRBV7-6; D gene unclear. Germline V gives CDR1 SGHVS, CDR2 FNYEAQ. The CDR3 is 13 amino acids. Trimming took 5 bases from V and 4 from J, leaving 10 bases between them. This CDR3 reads CASSPGSPDTQYF. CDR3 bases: TGTGCCAGCAGCCCTGGTAGCCCAGATACGCAGTATTTT. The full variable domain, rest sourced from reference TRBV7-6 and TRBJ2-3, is GAGVSQSPRYKVTKRGQDVALRCDPISGHVSLYWYRQALGQGPEFLTYFNYEAQQDKSGLPNDRFSAERPEGSISTLTIQRTEQRDSAMYRCASSPGSPDTQYFGPGTRLTVL.